This T cell receptor (beta chain) was sequenced during a study of cytomegalovirus exposure and HLA in healthy donors. Across the study: As released early, the data held 65 million to 90 million unique TCRs from HLA-typed donors.

The CDR3 sequence is 13 residues long. Trimming removed 3 bases at V and 3 bases at J, with 9 bases between. Germline V gene lookup returns CDR1 LGHNT and CDR2 FRNRAP. In the case of this clone: The target antigen is unknown.

PCR involved 60 Vbeta and 13 Jbeta primers. Only in-frame clones appear in the TCRdb table, and some are missing; sequencing was by immunoSEQ multiplex PCR. The sample yields under 200,000 clones, roughly 75% seen once. Findings and limits, study-wide: 87-base-pair reads could not separate some V segments, including TRBV6-2 and TRBV6-3. There were fewer than 200 TCR beta chains listed as cytomegalovirus-associated. Later analysis identified about 18,000 TCR beta sequences associated with HLA alleles, using a false discovery rate threshold of 0.05.

This clonotype was obtained from a female donor in good health and CMV-seronegative. The chain couples TRBV12-5 to TRBJ2-7, with D possibly being TRBD2 (5 bases). Sequencing input: PBMCs. The CDR3 coding sequence is TGTGCTAGTGGTTTAGGGAGACGCTACGAGCAGTACTTC. This gives the protein CASGLGRRYEQYF.